The entry that follows covers one TCR beta chain sequence. Its antigen remains unknown. Losses at the gene ends were 5 bases for V and 6 bases for J; bases not matched to a gene: 6. Germline V CDR1 and CDR2: MNHEY, SMNVEV (reference sequence). The length of the CDR3 is 15 residues. The data originate from a study of shared clonotypes between healthy human individuals. Assay: immunoSEQ multiplex PCR; the TCRdb copy retains only in-frame clones and omits some. Of approximately 740,000 clones in the sample, 80% to 95% are singletons; the top ten hold 24%. Positive CCR7 selection of CD45RO-negative cells yielded the naive CD8 cells, and terminally differentiated effector memory CD45RA+ cells were excluded. Recent vaccinations or acute infections were absent in the healthy HIV-negative adult donors. Overall study results and limits: Clonotype sharing among donors was thought likely to change with sequencing depth.

This sequence was found in a man under 40 in good health. The chain links TRBV27 to TRBJ1-5, with 11 bases matching TRBD1. Specimen: naive CD8+ T cells sorted from blood. The CDR3 DNA reads as TGTGCCAGCAGTGTCGGACAGGGGGCACGTCAGCCCCAGCATTTT. It codes for CASSVGQGARQPQHF.